This is a list of T cell receptor beta chains from one sample in a study of T cell responses to AZD1222 COVID-19 vaccine. Some clones are missing from TCRdb's copy, which holds only in-frame ones; the method was immunoSEQ multiplex PCR. The data show about 140,000 clones, approximately 90% seen once. This material consisted of peripheral blood, taken 28 days after the second AZD1222 dose. The receptors come from an adult who received the AZD1222 COVID-19 vaccine. Each CDR3 is given with its conserved first and last residue. The D gene is left open where the match is weak. Part of the rows lack a size; the others show once, few, many or a class for expanded clones.

J gene	clone size	CDR3 length	V gene	D gene	CDR3 protein	CDR3 DNA
TRBJ2-7	NA	17	TRBV5-5	TRBD1	CASTKTRVGTGSGEQYF	TGTGCCAGCACCAAAACTCGGGTAGGGACAGGGTCGGGGGAACAGTACTTC
TRBJ1-2	NA	12	TRBV20-1	NA	CSASQANYGYTF	TGCAGTGCTAGTCAGGCAAACTATGGCTACACCTTC
TRBJ2-2	NA	16	TRBV15	TRBD1	CATRRGSGTENRELFF	TGTGCCACCAGACGTGGGTCCGGGACAGAAAACCGGGAGCTGTTTTTT
TRBJ1-2	few	16	TRBV30	NA	CAWEGSRGDSHYGYTF	TGTGCCTGGGAGGGTTCGAGAGGGGATTCCCACTATGGCTACACCTTC
TRBJ2-1	NA	14	TRBV5-1	TRBD2	CASATGTSYNEQFF	TGCGCCAGCGCCACCGGGACTAGCTACAATGAGCAGTTCTTC
TRBJ1-2	NA	16	TRBV24-1	TRBD1	CATSGALGTAHYGYTF	TGTGCCACCAGTGGAGCGCTAGGGACAGCGCATTATGGCTACACCTTC
TRBJ1-5	NA	12	TRBV6-2/TRBV6-3	NA	CASSPGVQPQHF	TGTGCCAGCAGTCCAGGGGTTCAGCCCCAGCATTTT
TRBJ1-5	NA	15	TRBV19	NA	CASSIGPSGNQPQHF	TGTGCCAGTAGTATAGGGCCATCGGGCAATCAGCCCCAGCATTTT
TRBJ1-5	NA	16	TRBV7-9	NA	CASSLATGMGNQPQHF	TGTGCCAGCAGCTTAGCTACAGGGATGGGCAATCAGCCCCAGCATTTT
TRBJ2-7	once	16	TRBV5-1	TRBD2	CASSLAMAGGPQEQYF	TGCGCCAGCAGCTTGGCAATGGCGGGAGGGCCTCAGGAGCAGTACTTC
TRBJ1-1	few	15	TRBV4-3	NA	CASSSLGTENTEAFF	TGCGCCAGCAGCTCACTCGGGACGGAGAACACTGAAGCTTTCTTT
TRBJ1-2	NA	13	TRBV9	NA	CASSAQTNYGYTF	TGTGCCAGCAGCGCACAGACTAACTATGGCTACACCTTC
TRBJ2-3	NA	14	TRBV28	NA	CASSKAARTDTQYF	TGTGCCAGCAGCAAGGCTGCACGCACAGATACGCAGTATTTT
TRBJ1-6	NA	14	TRBV20-1	TRBD1	CSASAGQFNSPLHF	TGCAGTGCTAGTGCGGGACAGTTCAATTCACCCCTCCACTTT
TRBJ2-5	NA	16	TRBV24-1	TRBD1	CATSVPGQGREETQYF	TGTGCCACCAGTGTCCCCGGACAGGGGAGGGAAGAGACCCAGTACTTC
TRBJ1-2	once	13	TRBV28	NA	CVTRESPNYGYTF	TGTGTGACTCGGGAATCACCTAACTATGGCTACACCTTC
TRBJ2-3	NA	16	TRBV14	TRBD2	CASSQGLARDTDTQYF	TGTGCCAGCAGCCAAGGACTAGCGAGAGACACAGATACGCAGTATTTT
TRBJ1-5	NA	15	TRBV4-3	TRBD1	CASSPLLTGEQPQHF	TGCGCCAGCAGCCCACTACTTACAGGGGAACAGCCCCAGCATTTT
TRBJ2-1	NA	15	TRBV7-3	TRBD2	CASSVSGGGNNEQFF	TGTGCCAGCAGCGTTAGCGGGGGAGGCAACAATGAGCAGTTCTTC
TRBJ1-5	once	16	TRBV24-1	NA	CATSPNRAVGSQPQHF	TGTGCCACCAGTCCGAACAGGGCTGTTGGTAGTCAGCCCCAGCATTTT